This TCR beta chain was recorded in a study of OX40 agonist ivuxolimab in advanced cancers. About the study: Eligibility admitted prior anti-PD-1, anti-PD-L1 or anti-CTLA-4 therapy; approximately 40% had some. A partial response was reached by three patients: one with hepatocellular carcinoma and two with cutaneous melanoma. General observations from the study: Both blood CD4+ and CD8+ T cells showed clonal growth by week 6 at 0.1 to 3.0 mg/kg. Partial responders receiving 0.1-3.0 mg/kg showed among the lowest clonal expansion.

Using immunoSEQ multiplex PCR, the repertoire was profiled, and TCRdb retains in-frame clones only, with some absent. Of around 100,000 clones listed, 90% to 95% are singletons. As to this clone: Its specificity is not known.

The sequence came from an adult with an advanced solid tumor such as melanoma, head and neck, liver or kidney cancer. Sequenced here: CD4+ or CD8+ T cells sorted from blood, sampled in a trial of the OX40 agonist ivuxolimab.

CDR3 region: CASRDRPYGYTF. CDR3 bases: TGTGCCAGCAGGGACAGGCCCTATGGCTACACCTTC. The chain combines TRBV6-1 with TRBJ1-2; 7 bases agree with TRBD1. This CDR3 contains 12 residues. Germline lookup yields CDR1 MNHNS and CDR2 SASEGT. V shed 6 bases and J 4 bases; nucleotides not matched to a gene: 2.